The 18 T cell receptor beta chains below come from one sample, sequenced in a study of T-cell memory formation after mild COVID-19. TCRdb fed the 5' RACE reads into MiXCR, producing one record per CDR3 protein. The table shows tens of thousands of distinct CDR3 sequences, with more than 20% occurring only once. Sequencing was performed on PBMCs or a T cell subset sorted from them (not recorded which). These receptors all come from a man between 18 and 35 years old who had mild COVID-19 (a few samples of this study predate the infection). Cell type and time point are not known.

This clonotype was seen only a few times. This chain joins TRBV20-1 and TRBJ2-7; D uncertain. CDR1 and CDR2 from the germline V gene are DFQATT and SNEGSKA (reference sequence). The CDR3 has 11 residues. CDR3 region: CSMGESYEQYF. The CDR3 DNA reads as TGCAGCATGGGCGAAAGTTACGAGCAGTACTTC.

The chain recombines TRBV24-1 with TRBJ2-2; D is ambiguous. The V end lost 6 bases, the J end lost 5 bases, and 6 bases lay between the germline ends. CDR1 is KGHDR, CDR2 SFDVKD, per germline. This CDR3 has 12 amino acids. The CDR3 DNA follows: TGTGCCACCAGTCTGGGGACCGGGGAGCTGTTTTTT. Translating it yields CATSLGTGELFF.

The rearrangement links TRBV7-2 to TRBJ2-1, with 10 bases aligning to TRBD2. The ends lost 5 bases at V and 0 bases at J; junction bases unmatched: 16. CDR1 and CDR2 (germline): SGHTA, FQGNSA. This CDR3 is built from 20 residues. The CDR3 is CASSAVLAGDLPSSYNEQFF. Here the CDR3 DNA reads TGTGCCAGCAGCGCCGTGCTAGCGGGGGATCTCCCGAGCTCCTACAATGAGCAGTTCTTC.

J is TRBJ1-3 and V is TRBV9; D unclear. Trimming stripped 4 bases from V and 7 bases from J, with 18 bases between. Looked up from germline, CDR1 is SGDLS and CDR2 is YYNGEE. CDR3 length: 15 residues. In DNA, the CDR3 is TGTGCCAGCAGCCCCCGATCGGACCGGAGGAACACCATATATTTT. Protein: CASSPRSDRRNTIYF. Full variable domain (rest looked up from reference TRBV9 and TRBJ1-3): DSGVTQTPKHLITATGQRVTLRCSPRSGDLSVYWYQQSLDQGLQFLIQYYNGEERAKGNILERFSAQQFPDLHSELNLSSLELGDSALYFCASSPRSDRRNTIYFGEGSWLTVV.

This clonotype occurred a few times. The chain links TRBV18 to TRBJ2-7; either TRBD1 or TRBD2 may fit D (5 bases each). The CDR3 has 15 amino acids. V was cut by 6 bases and J by 0 bases, with 15 bases left in between. CDR1 is KGHSH and CDR2 is LQKENI in the germline V gene. In nucleotides, the CDR3 is TGTGCCAGCTCCCTGCACCCGGGACCCTCCTACGAGCAGTACGTC. It encodes CASSLHPGPSYEQYV.

This clonotype has just a few counts. The V call is TRBV7-9, the J call TRBJ2-3, with a tentative D call TRBD2 (5 bases). From germline, CDR1 is SEHNR and CDR2 FQNEAQ (reference sequence). Trimming took off 3 bases at V and 2 bases at J, with 6 bases between the two ends. CDR3 length: 13 amino acids. In DNA, the CDR3 is TGTGCCAGCAGCTTCGGGAACACAGATACGCAGTATTTT. Amino acids: CASSFGNTDTQYF. The complete variable domain, with remaining parts taken from reference TRBV7-9 and TRBJ2-3, reads DTGVSQNPRHKITKRGQNVTFRCDPISEHNRLYWYRQTLGQGPEFLTYFQNEAQLEKSRLLSDRFSAERPKGSFSTLEIQRTEQGDSAMYLCASSFGNTDTQYFGPGTRLTVL.

This clonotype was recorded only once. The J gene is TRBJ2-1, the V gene TRBV6-6; D gene ambiguous. The CDR3 has 14 residues. V shed 6 bases and J shed 9 bases, with 18 bases lying between them. The germline gives CDR1 MNHNY, CDR2 SVGAGI (reference sequence). CDR3 loop: CASSHIDVASEQFF. The CDR3 DNA reads as TGTGCCAGCAGCCACATCGACGTCGCAAGTGAGCAGTTCTTC.

This clonotype occurred a few times. The rearrangement links TRBV9 to TRBJ2-5, with D perhaps assigned TRBD1 or TRBD2 (6 bases each). Trimming shortened V by 0 bases and J by 2 bases, and 8 bases separated the two germline ends. Per germline, CDR1 SGDLS and CDR2 YYNGEE. This CDR3 has 14 amino acids. CDR3 protein: CASSVEGGQETQYF. The CDR3 DNA follows: TGTGCCAGCAGCGTAGAAGGGGGGCAAGAGACCCAGTACTTC. Filled out from reference TRBV9 and TRBJ2-5, the complete variable domain reads DSGVTQTPKHLITATGQRVTLRCSPRSGDLSVYWYQQSLDQGLQFLIQYYNGEERAKGNILERFSAQQFPDLHSELNLSSLELGDSALYFCASSVEGGQETQYFGPGTRLLVL.

This clonotype was recorded only once. V gene TRBV6-2 or TRBV6-3 combines with J gene TRBJ2-1, with D unresolved. Germline CDR1 reads MNHEY; CDR2 reads SVGEGT. The V end lost 6 bases, the J end lost 0 bases, and 12 bases lay between the germline ends. This CDR3 has 15 residues. The CDR3, as DNA: TGTGCCAGCAGCCCCCCACCGAGCTCCTACAATGAGCAGTTCTTC. It specifies CASSPPPSSYNEQFF.

This clonotype has only a few counts. The chain uses TRBV6-5 and TRBJ2-5, with 7 nucleotides matching TRBD1. CDR3 length: 13 residues. Germline CDR1 MNHEY, CDR2 SVGAGI. With V trimmed by 6 bases and J by 5 bases, 6 bases remained unmatched. For the CDR3, the DNA is TGTGCCAGCAGAAGACAGGGTTTGGAGACCCAGTACTTC. Protein product: CASRRQGLETQYF.

This clonotype has ten or more counts. The CDR3 DNA follows: TGTGCCAGCAGCCTGGGAGGACAAATGAGCAATCAGCCCCAGCATTTT. This sequence encodes CASSLGGQMSNQPQHF. The chain has TRBV5-6 and TRBJ1-5; D may be TRBD1 (5 bases). The CDR3 spans 16 residues. V shed 4 bases and J shed 1 base, with 15 bases lying between them. Germline loops: CDR1 SGHDT, CDR2 YYEEEE.

The chain carries TRBV7-8 and TRBJ2-5, with TRBD1 identical over 9 bases. V lost 5 bases, J lost 1 base, and 5 bases stayed unmatched. Germline V gene data show CDR1 as SGHVS and CDR2 as FQNEAQ. The CDR3 runs 15 residues. The CDR3 DNA sequence: TGTGCCAGCAGCACCCGACAGGGGGTCCAAGAGACCCAGTACTTC. It specifies CASSTRQGVQETQYF.

This clonotype was counted only a few times. The chain combines TRBV5-1 with TRBJ2-1; D uncertain. CDR1 and CDR2 from the germline V gene are SGHRS and YFSETQ. V was trimmed by 0 bases and J by 6 bases, leaving 7 bases between them. This CDR3 is built from 13 residues. CDR3 protein: CASSLVLSNEQFF. Written as DNA, the CDR3 is TGCGCCAGCAGCTTGGTACTAAGCAATGAGCAGTTCTTC.

This clonotype was seen only a few times. The chain employs TRBV20-1 and TRBJ2-4; 10 bases are a match to TRBD2. The CDR3 runs 19 residues. J lost 6 bases, V lost 5 bases, and 22 bases had no gene match. The germline V gene has CDR1 DFQATT and CDR2 SNEGSKA (reference sequence). The CDR3 region is CSASSLASGGPISGNIQYF. CDR3 bases: TGCAGTGCTTCCTCCCTGGCTAGCGGGGGACCCATCTCCGGAAACATTCAGTACTTC.

This clonotype was recorded a few times. The chain carries TRBV24-1 and TRBJ2-3; 13 bases align to TRBD2. The CDR3 is 16 amino acids. The germline gives CDR1 KGHDR, CDR2 SFDVKD. After removal of 4 bases from V and 6 bases from J, the junction contained 6 bases not matched to a gene. As DNA, the CDR3 is TGTGCCACCAGTGACGATGGGACTAGCGGGACCGATACGCAGTATTTT. Its protein product is CATSDDGTSGTDTQYF.

The chain uses TRBV4-2 and TRBJ2-1, with a weak D call TRBD1 (5 bases). Germline values: CDR1 LGHNA, CDR2 YNFKEQ. The CDR3 is 15 residues long. Between the trimmed V and J ends, which lost 1 base and 4 bases, there was a span of 11 bases. CDR3 nucleotide sequence: TGTGCCAGCAGCCAAGGGACATACCCGTACAATGAGCAGTTCTTC. Amino acid sequence: CASSQGTYPYNEQFF.

In this sample, this clonotype turned up many times. This chain joins TRBV19 and TRBJ1-1, with TRBD1 as a possible D gene (5 bases). Germline V gene lookup returns CDR1 LNHDA and CDR2 SQIVND (reference sequence). Trimming shortened V by 6 bases and J by 4 bases, and 9 bases separated the two germline ends. The CDR3 runs to 12 residues. The CDR3 DNA follows: TGTGCCAGTAGAGCAGGGATCACTGAAGCTTTCTTT. The encoded protein is CASRAGITEAFF.

This chain links TRBV4-3 with TRBJ2-1; D ambiguous. CDR1 and CDR2 from the germline V gene are LGHNA and YSLEER. The CDR3 is made up of 15 amino acids. V lost 0 bases to trimming and J lost 1 base, with 7 bases between them. DNA for the CDR3: TGCGCCAGCAGCCAAGATTCCGGTTCCTACAATGAGCAGTTCTTC. As protein: CASSQDSGSYNEQFF.